This T cell receptor beta chain stems from a study of blood T cell repertoires in COVID-19. Germline V gene data show CDR1 as SGHAT and CDR2 as FQNNGV. This CDR3 is built from 15 residues. The junction had 7 bases not matched to a gene; V was cut back by 1 base and J by 4 bases. The assay was immunoSEQ multiplex PCR, and TCRdb's table has in-frame clones only and misses some. The sample records around 110,000 clones, around 78% being singletons. The sequence derives from a man aged 80 or over with COVID-19, enrolled during active disease. This chain connects TRBV11-2 to TRBJ2-7, with 7 bases matching TRBD1. The specimen sequenced was peripheral blood. The CDR3 bases are TGTGCCAGCAGCTTAGTCCCAGGGGGAACATACGAGCAGTACTTC. Residues: CASSLVPGGTYEQYF.